This T cell receptor beta chain comes out of a study of human T cells and chemical hapten exposure (dated by TCRdb to about 2021). As for the study more broadly: For sensitization, 2% DPC in acetone was applied to a roughly 2 cm by roughly 2 cm area of upper inner arm skin. Blood for TCR sequencing was provided by twenty-nine alopecia patients at one to four time points (pre-sensitization, 2, 6 and 24 weeks). Patch testing was performed on the upper back with Finn chambers containing 0.01% DPC, and the patch tests were scored after 6 days according to International Contact Dermatitis Research Group standards. Throughout the study period of around 24 weeks, patients also received therapeutic DPC doses to the scalp every week. The libraries were sequenced as a pool, and the TCR yield per sample differed mostly because of small variations in library volumes within the pool. The study tracked peripheral blood TCR repertoire changes in vivo during primary and secondary sensitization to the hapten diphenylcyclopropenone (DPC) in alopecia patients. Patient blood was sampled pre-sensitization (week 0) and at 2, 6 and about 24 weeks after DPC sensitization. The mostly female patient cohort included alopecia areata with under or over 50% scalp involvement, alopecia totalis and alopecia universalis.

The library was made by RACE. The instrument given in TCRdb is NextSeq 500. Library preparation attached unique molecular identifiers to individual cDNA molecules for quantitative, reproducible TCR counting. For every blood RNA sample, sequencing covered both the TCR alpha and TCR beta chains. The source study handled its data this way. The median number of TCRs per sample was over 85,000, ranging from about 23,224 to 700,000. V, J and CDR3 annotation of the TCR reads was performed with the Decombinator software suite. To make PS versus PT1 abundance plots, every sample was subsampled to the same number of TCRs (28,000). Expanded TCRs were defined as absent before sensitization and observed at least eight times at the 2-week time point. The public sequencing data were trimmed at Q25 with fastp and processed into clonotypes with MiXCR by TCRdb, which kept only in-frame beta chains. For every CDR3 protein sequence, its rows merge into one entry that carries the most common genes and DNA. The V and J calls here are based on TCRdb, not the publication. Within this sample are around 200,000 distinct CDR3 sequences, with around 30% of them counted one time only. About 2.8% of the sample lies in the top ten.

General study outcomes and caveats: Significantly more large CDR3 similarity clusters were formed by expanded TCRs than by pre-sensitization or healthy control sets, consistent with antigen-driven responses. A positive correlation was found between the number of PT1 expanded TCRs and patch test score, with significance reached at thresholds 8, 16 and 32 but not 4. DPC sensitization did not change how many TCRs were above 1 in 1000 frequency, and no evidence was found of alterations in global repertoire structure. Repeated subsampling changed both the strength of the expansion versus patch-test correlation and the threshold at which the correlation became significant. Alopecia, a presumed autoimmune disease, was present in all patients, so the immune response of the patients might differ from that of healthy individuals.

Germline trimming: 5 bases from V, 1 base from J; junction bases outside gene matches: 12. From its cysteine to its phenylalanine, the CDR3 spans 17 amino acids. The read is trimmed to its CDR3 DNA, 51 bases read in frame from base 1. CDR1 MDHEN and CDR2 SYDVKM are derived from the germline V gene. In light of the paper, this sample's time point label describes: pre-sensitization, week 0. The sample's treatment or condition label, in plain terms: therapeutic diphenylcyclopropenone sensitization with weekly scalp DPC. At each patch-test visit, blood was drawn before the patch test was applied. Patients were considered eligible if aged 18 to 70, diagnosed with alopecia and deemed suitable for DPC therapy, and patients were excluded if pregnant. Unfractionated whole blood was collected in Tempus Blood RNA tubes, and total RNA was extracted from that blood. As for this clonotype: Its binding antigen is unknown. No much larger clonotype is one base removed from it; base qualities were not supplied.

The V and J segments used are TRBV28 and TRBJ2-3; TRBD1 matches 7 bases in the middle. The sequence came from a woman aged 25 to 39 with alopecia areata. Some clones in this sample may be carry-over from other donors' samples. The sample in question was whole blood, obtained in connection with sensitization to the hapten diphenylcyclopropenone (DPC). CDR3 region: CASSRTTGRFGTDTQYF. Here is the DNA: TGTGCCAGCAGTCGGACGACAGGGAGATTCGGCACAGATACGCAGTATTTT.